This TCR beta chain was recovered during a study of CD8 T cells in ankylosing spondylitis. Findings of the study overall: What appeared characteristic of ankylosing spondylitis blood was a TCR beta motif of seven to nine highly homologous variants. Matched ankylosing spondylitis synovial fluid reportedly contained a significantly enriched population of disease-linked clones. There were earlier reports of some motif variants in reactive arthritis synovial fluid and blood.

Between the trimmed V and J ends, which lost 0 bases and 4 bases, there was a span of 18 bases. The CDR3 contains 17 residues. CDR1 is SNHLY, CDR2 FYNNEI, per germline. Construction of TCR beta libraries was performed using quantitative 5'-RACE with molecular barcodes. MiXCR was run by TCRdb on the 5' RACE reads, yielding one entry per CDR3 protein. This table holds 250,000 to 350,000 distinct CDR3 sequences, around 20% found once. In the case of this clonotype: Antigen: not known.

The sequenced material came from blood, either unsorted or a sorted T cell fraction (not recorded which). The receptor was isolated from a female donor with ankylosing spondylitis or in good health (not recorded which). The chain employs TRBV2 and TRBJ2-5; D possibly corresponds to TRBD2 (5 bases). In nucleotides, the CDR3 is TGTGCCAGCAGTGAAGCGCTTCTGAGTGGGAGAGGAGAGACCCAGTACTTC. Its translation is CASSEALLSGRGETQYF.